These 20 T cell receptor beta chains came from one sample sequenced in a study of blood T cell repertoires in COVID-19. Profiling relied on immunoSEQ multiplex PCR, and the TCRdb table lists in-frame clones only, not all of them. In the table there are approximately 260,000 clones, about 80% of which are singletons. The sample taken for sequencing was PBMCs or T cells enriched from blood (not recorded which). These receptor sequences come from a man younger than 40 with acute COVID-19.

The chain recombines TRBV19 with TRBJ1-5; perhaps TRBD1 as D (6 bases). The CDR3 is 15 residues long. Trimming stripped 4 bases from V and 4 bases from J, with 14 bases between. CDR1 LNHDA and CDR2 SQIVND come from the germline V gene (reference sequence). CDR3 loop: CASSKRTATNQPQHF. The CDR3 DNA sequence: TGTGCCAGTAGTAAGAGGACAGCGACTAATCAGCCCCAGCATTTT.

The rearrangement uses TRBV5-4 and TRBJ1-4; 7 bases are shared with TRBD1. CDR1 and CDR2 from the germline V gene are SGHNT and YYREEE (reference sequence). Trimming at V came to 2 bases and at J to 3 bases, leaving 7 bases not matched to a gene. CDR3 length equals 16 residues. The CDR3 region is CASSFRQGTSNEKLFF. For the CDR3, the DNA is TGTGCCAGCAGCTTTAGACAGGGAACCTCTAATGAAAAACTGTTTTTT.

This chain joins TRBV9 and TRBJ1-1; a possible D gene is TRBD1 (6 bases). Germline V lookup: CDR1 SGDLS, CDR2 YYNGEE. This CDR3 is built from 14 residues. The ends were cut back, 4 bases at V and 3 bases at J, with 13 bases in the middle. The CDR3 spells CASSLGGGHTEAFF. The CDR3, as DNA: TGTGCCAGCAGCCTCGGGGGGGGGCACACTGAAGCTTTCTTT.

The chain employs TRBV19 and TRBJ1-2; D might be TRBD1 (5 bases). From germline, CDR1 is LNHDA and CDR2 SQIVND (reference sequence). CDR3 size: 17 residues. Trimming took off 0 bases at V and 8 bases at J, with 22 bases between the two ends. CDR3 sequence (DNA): TGTGCCAGTAGTATAGATCTCCGGGGGAGATCGGGTCGCGGCTACACCTTC. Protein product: CASSIDLRGRSGRGYTF.

The chain's CDR3 is CASSGILGTGTLGSYEQYV. For the CDR3, the DNA is TGTGCCAGCTCGGGCATACTAGGGACAGGGACCCTCGGCTCCTACGAGCAGTACGTC. This chain links TRBV18 with TRBJ2-7, with 9 bases matching TRBD1. The V gene's germline CDR1 is KGHSH and CDR2 LQKENI. Unmatched junction bases numbered 18, after V lost 6 bases and J lost 0 bases. The CDR3 length is 19 residues.

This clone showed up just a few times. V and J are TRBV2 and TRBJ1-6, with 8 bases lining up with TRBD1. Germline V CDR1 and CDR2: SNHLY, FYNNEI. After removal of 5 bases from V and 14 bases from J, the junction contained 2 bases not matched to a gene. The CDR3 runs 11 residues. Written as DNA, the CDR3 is TGTGCCAGCAGTCTGGACAGGGCCCTCCACTTT. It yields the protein CASSLDRALHF.

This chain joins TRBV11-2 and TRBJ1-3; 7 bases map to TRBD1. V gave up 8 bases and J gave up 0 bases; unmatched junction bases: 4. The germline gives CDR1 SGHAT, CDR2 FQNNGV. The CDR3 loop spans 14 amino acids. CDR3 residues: CASGRGSSGNTIYF. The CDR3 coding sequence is TGTGCCAGCGGCAGGGGGAGCTCTGGAAACACCATATATTTT.

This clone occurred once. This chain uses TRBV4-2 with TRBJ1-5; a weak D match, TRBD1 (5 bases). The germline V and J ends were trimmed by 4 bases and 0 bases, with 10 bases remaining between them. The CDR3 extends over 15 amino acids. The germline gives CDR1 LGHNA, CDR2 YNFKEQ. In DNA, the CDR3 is TGTGCCAGCAGCCCCGACAGCTATAGCAATCAGCCCCAGCATTTT. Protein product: CASSPDSYSNQPQHF.

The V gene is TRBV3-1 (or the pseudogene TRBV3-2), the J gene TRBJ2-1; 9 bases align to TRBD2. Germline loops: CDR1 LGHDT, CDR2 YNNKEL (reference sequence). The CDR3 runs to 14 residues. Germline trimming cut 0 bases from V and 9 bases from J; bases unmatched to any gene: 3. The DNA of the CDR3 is TGTGCCAGCAGCCAAGATCCTAGCGGGACTGAGCAGTTCTTC. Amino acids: CASSQDPSGTEQFF.

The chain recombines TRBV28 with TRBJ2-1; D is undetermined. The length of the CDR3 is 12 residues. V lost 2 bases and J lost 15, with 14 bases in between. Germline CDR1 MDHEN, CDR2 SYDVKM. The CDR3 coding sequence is TGTGCCAGCAGTTTACAGCGACCCCGTCGGTTCTTC. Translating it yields CASSLQRPRRFF.

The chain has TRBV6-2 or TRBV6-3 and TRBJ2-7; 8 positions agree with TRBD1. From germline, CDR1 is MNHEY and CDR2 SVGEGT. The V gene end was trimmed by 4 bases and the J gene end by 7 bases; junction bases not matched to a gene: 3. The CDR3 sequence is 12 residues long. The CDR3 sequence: CASSSGGREQYV. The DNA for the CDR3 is TGTGCCAGCAGTTCAGGGGGCCGGGAGCAGTACGTC.

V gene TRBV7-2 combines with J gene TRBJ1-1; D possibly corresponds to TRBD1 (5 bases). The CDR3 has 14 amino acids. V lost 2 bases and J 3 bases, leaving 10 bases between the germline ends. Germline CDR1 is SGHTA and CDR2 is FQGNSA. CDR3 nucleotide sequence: TGTGCCAGCAGCTTATCGGTACAGGACACTGAAGCTTTCTTT. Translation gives CASSLSVQDTEAFF. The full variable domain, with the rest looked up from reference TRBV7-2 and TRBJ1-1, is GAGVSQSPSNKVTEKGKDVELRCDPISGHTALYWYRQSLGQGLEFLIYFQGNSAPDKSGLPSDRFSAERTGGSVSTLTIQRTQQEDSAVYLCASSLSVQDTEAFFGQGTRLTVV.

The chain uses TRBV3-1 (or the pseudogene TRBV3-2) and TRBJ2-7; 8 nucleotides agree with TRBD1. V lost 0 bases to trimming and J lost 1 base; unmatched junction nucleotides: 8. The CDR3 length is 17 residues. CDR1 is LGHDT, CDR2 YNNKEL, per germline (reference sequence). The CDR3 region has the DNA TGTGCCAGCAGCCAAGATATCAGGGACAGGTCTTCCTACGAGCAGTACGTC. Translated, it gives CASSQDIRDRSSYEQYV.

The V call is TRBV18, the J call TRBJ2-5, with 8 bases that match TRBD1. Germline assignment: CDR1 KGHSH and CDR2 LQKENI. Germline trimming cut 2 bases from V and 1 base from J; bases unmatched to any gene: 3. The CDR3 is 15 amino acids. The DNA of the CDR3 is TGTGCCAGCTCACCAGGGGGACAGGCCCAAGAGACCCAGTACTTC. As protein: CASSPGGQAQETQYF.

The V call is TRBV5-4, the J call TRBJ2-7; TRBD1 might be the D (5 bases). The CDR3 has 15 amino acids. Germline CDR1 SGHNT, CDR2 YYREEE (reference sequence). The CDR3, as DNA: TGTGCCAGCAGCCCGGCCCCAGGGATCCTGGTTGACTTAAACGTC. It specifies CASSPAPGILVDLNV.

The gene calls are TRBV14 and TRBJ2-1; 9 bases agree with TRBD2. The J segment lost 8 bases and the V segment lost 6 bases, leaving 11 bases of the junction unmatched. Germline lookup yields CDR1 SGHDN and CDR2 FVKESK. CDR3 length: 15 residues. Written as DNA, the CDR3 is TGTGCCAGCAGTTTTGTCTCACTAGCGGGCTATGAGCAGTTCTTC. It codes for CASSFVSLAGYEQFF. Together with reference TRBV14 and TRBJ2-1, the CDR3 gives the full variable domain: EAGVTQFPSHSVIEKGQTVTLRCDPISGHDNLYWYRRVMGKEIKFLLHFVKESKQDESGMPNNRFLAERTGGTYSTLKVQPAELEDSGVYFCASSFVSLAGYEQFFGPGTRLTVL.

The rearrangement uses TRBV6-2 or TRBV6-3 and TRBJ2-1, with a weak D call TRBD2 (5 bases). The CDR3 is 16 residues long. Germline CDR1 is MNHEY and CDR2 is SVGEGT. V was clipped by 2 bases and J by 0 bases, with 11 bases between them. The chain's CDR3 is CASSYVSGSSYNEQFF. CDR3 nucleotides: TGTGCCAGCAGTTACGTCTCGGGATCCTCCTACAATGAGCAGTTCTTC.

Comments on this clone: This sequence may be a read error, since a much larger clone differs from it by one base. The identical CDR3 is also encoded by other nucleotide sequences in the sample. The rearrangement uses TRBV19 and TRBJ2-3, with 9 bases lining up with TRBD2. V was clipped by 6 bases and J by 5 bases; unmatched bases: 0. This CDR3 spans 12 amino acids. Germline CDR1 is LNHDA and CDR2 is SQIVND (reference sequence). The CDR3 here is CASRLAGDTQYF. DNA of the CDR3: TGTGCCAGTAGACTAGCGGGAGATACGCAGTATTTT. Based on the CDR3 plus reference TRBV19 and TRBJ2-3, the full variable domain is DGGITQSPKYLFRKEGQNVTLSCEQNLNHDAMYWYRQDPGQGLRLIYYSQIVNDFQKGDIAEGYSVSREKKESFPLTVTSAQKNPTAFYLCASRLAGDTQYFGPGTRLTVL.

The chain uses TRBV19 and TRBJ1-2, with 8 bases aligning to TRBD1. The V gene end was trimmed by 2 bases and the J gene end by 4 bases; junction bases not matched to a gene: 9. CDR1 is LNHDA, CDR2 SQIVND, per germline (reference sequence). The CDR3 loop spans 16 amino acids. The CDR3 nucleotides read TGTGCCAGTAGTATACCAACAGGGGGTAGTTCCTATGGCTACACCTTC. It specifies CASSIPTGGSSYGYTF. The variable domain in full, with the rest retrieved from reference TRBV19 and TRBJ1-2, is DGGITQSPKYLFRKEGQNVTLSCEQNLNHDAMYWYRQDPGQGLRLIYYSQIVNDFQKGDIAEGYSVSREKKESFPLTVTSAQKNPTAFYLCASSIPTGGSSYGYTFGSGTRLTVV.

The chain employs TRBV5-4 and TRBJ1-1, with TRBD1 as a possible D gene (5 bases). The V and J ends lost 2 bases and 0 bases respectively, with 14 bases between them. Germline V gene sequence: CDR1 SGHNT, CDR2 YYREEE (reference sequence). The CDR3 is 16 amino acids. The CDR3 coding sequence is TGTGCCAGCAGCTTAAAATCGGGCAGGGTGAACACTGAAGCTTTCTTT. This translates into CASSLKSGRVNTEAFF.